The clone carrying this TCR beta chain was picked up one time. Antigen unknown. The data were taken from a study of Ad26.COV2.S vaccination and SARS-CoV-2 variants. Study in general: Donor had been placed in the Ad26.COV2.S arm of the COV1001 trial. Study-level results: Whether participants received vaccine or placebo, their non-spike TCR breadth was similar. Compared with placebo recipients, vaccine recipients had higher spike-specific TCR breadth.

Germline CDR1 is SGDLS and CDR2 is YYNGEE. The CDR3 has 14 residues. With V trimmed by 10 bases and J by 3 bases, 8 bases remained unmatched. The data were produced by immunoSEQ multiplex PCR, yet TCRdb's version contains in-frame clones alone and is incomplete. Among fewer than 400,000 clones listed, about 86% were seen once. Treatment specified: about 20 received Ad26.COV2.S at low or high dose, single or two shots; roughly 5 received placebo; per-sample allocation not given. At day 63 after the first vaccine or placebo injection, samples were drawn. The TCR originated in a person aged 18-65 years who received the Ad26.COV2.S COVID-19 vaccine or a placebo. The J gene is TRBJ2-3, the V gene TRBV9; 10 positions match TRBD1. Sequenced material: peripheral blood, taken in a trial of Ad26.COV2.S vaccine versus placebo. The CDR3 nucleotides read TGTGCCGGCGTGACAGGGGGCCCGACAGATACGCAGTATTTT. Translated, it gives CAGVTGGPTDTQYF.